The 8 T cell receptor beta chains below come from one sample, sequenced in a study of CD4 T cells in relation to SARS-CoV-2 and coronaviruses. TCRdb's copy holds only in-frame clones and misses some; the assay was immunoSEQ multiplex PCR. Of fewer than 20,000 clones listed, roughly 81% are singletons. No antigen is known for these receptors. Before the COVID-19 pandemic, during about 2010-2019, CD4+ T cells were taken from unexposed donors. Isolation of CD4+ T cells took place after approximately eleven days in culture. Sequences were obtained from CD4+ T cells from PBMCs, cultured in vitro. These receptors came from a human donor in good health.

The rearrangement joins TRBV19 to TRBJ1-2; D is undetermined. Germline CDR1 and CDR2: LNHDA and SQIVND (reference sequence). The V end was cut by 1 base, the J end by 0 bases, with 6 bases between. The CDR3 contains 14 residues. CDR3 sequence: CASSIVGTNYGYTF. DNA for the CDR3: TGTGCCAGTAGTATAGTTGGAACTAACTATGGCTACACCTTC.

The chain joins TRBV19 to TRBJ2-1; 9 positions agree with TRBD2. Trimming at V came to 2 bases and at J to 5 bases, leaving 4 bases not matched to a gene. CDR1 is LNHDA and CDR2 is SQIVND in the germline V gene (reference sequence). The CDR3 has 15 amino acids. Here the CDR3 reads CASSILAGLNNEQFF. The CDR3 DNA reads as TGTGCCAGTAGTATACTAGCGGGGCTAAACAATGAGCAGTTCTTC.

The chain combines TRBV4-1 with TRBJ1-2, with a tentative D call TRBD1 (5 bases). This CDR3 is built from 15 residues. With 1 base removed from V and 1 base from J, the gap between germline ends came to 10 bases. Germline V CDR1 and CDR2: MGHRA, YSYEKL. The CDR3, as DNA: TGCGCCAGCAGCCAAGGGGTGGGGGTTAACTATGGCTACACCTTC. Protein: CASSQGVGVNYGYTF.

The rearrangement links TRBV11-1 to TRBJ1-1; a weak D match, TRBD1 (5 bases). The CDR3 is 14 residues long. The V end was cut by 5 bases, the J end by 6 bases, with 16 bases between. CDR1 and CDR2 (germline): SGHAT, FQDESV (reference sequence). The CDR3 region is CASSVQGGSAEAFF. The CDR3 nucleotides read TGTGCCAGCAGCGTTCAGGGAGGTAGCGCTGAAGCTTTCTTT.

The chain combines TRBV12-3 or TRBV12-4 with TRBJ1-1; D is possibly TRBD1 (5 bases). This CDR3 has 13 residues. Deletions cut 3 bases from V and 8 bases from J, with 13 bases between. Here the CDR3 reads CASSFMGRGEAFF. CDR3 DNA: TGTGCCAGCAGTTTCATGGGGCGGGGGGAAGCTTTCTTT.

The gene calls are TRBV5-1 and TRBJ2-7; D is possibly TRBD1 or TRBD2 (6 bases each). The CDR3 contains 14 residues. Trimming took off 7 bases at V and 5 bases at J, with 19 bases between the two ends. Germline CDR1 reads SGHRS; CDR2 reads YFSETQ. The DNA of the CDR3 is TGCGCCAGCTCCCCCGGCCGGGGGCAAGACGAGCAGTACTTC. Translation gives CASSPGRGQDEQYF.

This rearrangement joins TRBV18 to TRBJ2-7; 8 nucleotides line up with TRBD1. Trimming took 4 bases from V and 5 from J; bases not matched to a gene: 10. The CDR3 covers 15 residues. Germline loops: CDR1 KGHSH, CDR2 LQKENI. In DNA, the CDR3 is TGTGCCAGCTCACTCCAATGGACAGGGAGTAACGAGCAGTACTTC. This translates into CASSLQWTGSNEQYF.

The J gene is TRBJ1-2, the V gene TRBV3-1 (or the pseudogene TRBV3-2), with D perhaps TRBD1 (5 bases). The CDR3 consists of 15 residues. The V end was cut by 2 bases, the J end by 7 bases, with 17 bases between. Germline V gives CDR1 LGHDT, CDR2 YNNKEL (reference sequence). CDR3: CASSQMGGGAGGYTF. CDR3 in DNA: TGTGCCAGCAGCCAAATGGGGGGAGGGGCAGGTGGCTACACCTTC.